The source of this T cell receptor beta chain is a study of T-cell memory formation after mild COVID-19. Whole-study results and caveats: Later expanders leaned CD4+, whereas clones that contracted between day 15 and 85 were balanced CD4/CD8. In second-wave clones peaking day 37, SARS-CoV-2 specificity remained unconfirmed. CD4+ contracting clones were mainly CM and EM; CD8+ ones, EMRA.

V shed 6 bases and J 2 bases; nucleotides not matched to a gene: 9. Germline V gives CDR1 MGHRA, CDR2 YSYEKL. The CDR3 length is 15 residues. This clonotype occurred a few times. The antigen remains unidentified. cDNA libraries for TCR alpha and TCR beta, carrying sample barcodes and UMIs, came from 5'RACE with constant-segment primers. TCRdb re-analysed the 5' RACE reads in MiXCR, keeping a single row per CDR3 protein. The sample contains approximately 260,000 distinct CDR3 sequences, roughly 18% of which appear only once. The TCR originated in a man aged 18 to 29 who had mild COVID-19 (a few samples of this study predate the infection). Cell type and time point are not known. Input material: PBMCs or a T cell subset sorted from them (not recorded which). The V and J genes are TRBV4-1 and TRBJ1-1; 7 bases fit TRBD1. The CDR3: CASSPYRGINTEAFF. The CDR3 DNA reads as TGCGCCAGCAGTCCGTACAGGGGAATCAACACTGAAGCTTTCTTT.